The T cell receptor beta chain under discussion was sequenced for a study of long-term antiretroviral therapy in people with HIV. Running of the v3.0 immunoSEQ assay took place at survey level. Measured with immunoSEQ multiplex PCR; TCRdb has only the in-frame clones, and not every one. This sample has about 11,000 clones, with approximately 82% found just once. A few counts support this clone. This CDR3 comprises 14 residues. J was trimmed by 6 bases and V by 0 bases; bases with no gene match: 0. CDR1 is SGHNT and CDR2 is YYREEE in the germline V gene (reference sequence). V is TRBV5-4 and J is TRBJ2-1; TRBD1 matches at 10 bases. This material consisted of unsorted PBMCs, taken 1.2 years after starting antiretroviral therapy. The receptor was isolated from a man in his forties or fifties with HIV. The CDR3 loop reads CASSLGTGGNEQFF. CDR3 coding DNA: TGTGCCAGCAGCTTGGGGACAGGGGGCAATGAGCAGTTCTTC.